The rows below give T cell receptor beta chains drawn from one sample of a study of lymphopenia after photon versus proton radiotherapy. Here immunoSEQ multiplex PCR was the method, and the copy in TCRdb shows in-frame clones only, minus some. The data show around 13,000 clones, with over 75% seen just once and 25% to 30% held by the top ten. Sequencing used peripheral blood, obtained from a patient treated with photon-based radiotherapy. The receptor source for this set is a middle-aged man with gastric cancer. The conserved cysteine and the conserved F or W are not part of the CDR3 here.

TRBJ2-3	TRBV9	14	ASSVGLDWGTDTQY
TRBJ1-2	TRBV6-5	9	ASSSEYGYT
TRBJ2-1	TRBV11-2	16	ASSLAGPSGLGYNEQF
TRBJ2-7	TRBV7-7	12	ASSPVAGGDEQY
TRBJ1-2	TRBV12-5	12	ASGPGGANYGYT
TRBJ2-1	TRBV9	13	ASSAVYQPHNEQF
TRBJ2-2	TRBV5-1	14	ASSLGQGARTGELF
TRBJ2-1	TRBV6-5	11	ASTDTSGGGQF
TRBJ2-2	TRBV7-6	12	ASSRGSNTGELF
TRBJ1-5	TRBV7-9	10	ASSLTDQPQH
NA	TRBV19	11	AGAIGTLYEQY